These 19 T cell receptor beta chains originate from one sample sequenced in a study of blood T cell repertoires in COVID-19. TCRdb's copy holds only in-frame clones and misses some; the assay was immunoSEQ multiplex PCR. The sample lists hundreds of thousands of clones, 65% to 85% seen once, with about 8.9% in the top ten. Material for sequencing was peripheral blood. The receptor source for this set is a woman aged 45-59 years with acute or convalescent COVID-19.

The sample holds one count of this clone. This chain joins TRBV24-1 and TRBJ2-1; 7 bases fit TRBD1. The CDR3 extends over 14 amino acids. J lost 2 bases, V lost 7 bases, and 4 bases had no gene match. The germline V gene encodes CDR1 KGHDR and CDR2 SFDVKD. The CDR3 DNA reads TGTGCCACCAGCCCGGGACAGCCCTACAATGAGCAGTTCTTC. As protein: CATSPGQPYNEQFF.

The chain uses TRBV5-4 and TRBJ2-7; tentative D call: TRBD2 (6 bases). Looked up from germline, CDR1 is SGHNT and CDR2 is YYREEE (reference sequence). This CDR3 has 14 residues. V was clipped by 2 bases and J by 2 bases, with 11 bases between them. CDR3 sequence reads: CASSFGRGTYEQYF. The CDR3 nucleotides read TGTGCCAGCAGCTTCGGACGGGGGACCTACGAGCAGTACTTC.

The DNA of the CDR3 is TGTGCCACCGACCAGATGGGGACGGGGGTGGCGACCCAGTACTTC. The encoded protein is CATDQMGTGVATQYF. The gene calls are TRBV10-3 and TRBJ2-5; D perhaps matches TRBD2 (6 bases). Trimming took 10 bases from V and 7 from J, leaving 25 bases between them. Germline V gene lookup returns CDR1 ENHRY and CDR2 SYGVKD. The CDR3 covers 15 residues.

V gene TRBV18 combines with J gene TRBJ2-3; D is perhaps TRBD2 (7 bases). CDR1 and CDR2 from the germline V gene are KGHSH and LQKENI. The CDR3 is made up of 12 amino acids. With 8 bases removed from V and 6 bases from J, the gap between germline ends came to 12 bases. CDR3 loop: CASHPGGDTQYF. DNA of the CDR3: TGTGCCAGCCATCCGGGGGGCGATACGCAGTATTTT.

The chain recombines TRBV6-1 with TRBJ2-5; TRBD2 matches at 7 bases. The V and J ends lost 1 base and 2 bases, in that order; junction bases with no gene match: 4. This CDR3 region has 15 residues. Germline V gene lookup returns CDR1 MNHNS and CDR2 SASEGT. The CDR3: CASSEVGREQETQYF. The CDR3 bases are TGTGCCAGCAGTGAAGTTGGGAGGGAACAAGAGACCCAGTACTTC.

In this sample, this clone turned up a few times. The rearrangement joins TRBV2 to TRBJ1-1; D possibly corresponds to TRBD1 (5 bases). CDR1 and CDR2 from the germline V gene are SNHLY and FYNNEI. Trimming cost V 4 bases and J 3 bases, with 9 bases left between them. The CDR3 spans 13 residues. The CDR3 sequence is CASSGQQYTEAFF. The CDR3 region has the DNA TGTGCCAGCAGTGGACAGCAGTACACTGAAGCTTTCTTT.

J is TRBJ1-2 and V is TRBV4-2, with TRBD1 matching over 10 bases. Germline V CDR1 and CDR2: LGHNA, YNFKEQ. The CDR3 has 16 residues. After removal of 5 bases from V and 4 bases from J, the junction contained 10 bases not matched to a gene. The CDR3 DNA reads as TGTGCCAGCAGCTTAAATCCGGGACAGGGGTTCTATGGCTACACCTTC. Translating it yields CASSLNPGQGFYGYTF.

The chain's CDR3 is CASSPTGGLNEQYF. The CDR3 DNA is TGTGCCAGCAGCCCGACAGGGGGCCTCAACGAGCAGTACTTC. V and J are TRBV7-3 and TRBJ2-7, with 10 bases lining up with TRBD1. V shed 5 bases and J 5 bases; nucleotides not matched to a gene: 6. The germline CDR1 and CDR2 sequences are SGHTA and FQGTGA. CDR3 length: 14 amino acids.

The CDR3 region has the DNA TGTGCCAGCAGCCTCCTCCGAGGAGGGGGCGGTGGCAATCAGCCCCAGCATTTT. It translates to CASSLLRGGGGGNQPQHF. The rearrangement uses TRBV4-2 and TRBJ1-5, with TRBD1 matching 7 bases. The V and J ends lost 4 bases and 2 bases, in that order; junction bases with no gene match: 14. CDR3 length: 18 amino acids. Germline V lookup: CDR1 LGHNA, CDR2 YNFKEQ.

V usage is TRBV5-1 and J usage is TRBJ1-2; 9 nucleotides agree with TRBD1. Germline CDR1 reads SGHRS; CDR2 reads YFSETQ. V trimming: 5 bases; J trimming: 4 bases; junction bases outside the gene matches: 6. This CDR3 has 14 amino acids. In DNA, the CDR3 is TGCGCCAGCAGTCCGGACAGGGGCATCTATGGCTACACCTTC. Amino acid sequence: CASSPDRGIYGYTF.

This clone showed up just a few times. The chain combines TRBV19 with TRBJ1-4; TRBD1 matches 10 bases. Looked up from germline, CDR1 is LNHDA and CDR2 is SQIVND (reference sequence). The CDR3 runs 13 residues. Trimming removed 6 bases from V and 6 bases from J; junction bases left unmatched: 1. The CDR3 DNA reads TGTGCCAGTAGGGACAGGGGGGATGAAAAACTGTTTTTT. This codes for CASRDRGDEKLFF.

This chain uses TRBV12-3 or TRBV12-4 with TRBJ2-1; possible D gene TRBD1, 5 bases. The ends were cut back, 1 base at V and 4 bases at J, with 5 bases in the middle. CDR3 length: 13 residues. The CDR3 DNA reads TGTGCCAGCAGTTTAGGACAGTACAATGAGCAGTTCTTC. Its protein product is CASSLGQYNEQFF.

The V call is TRBV20-1, the J call TRBJ2-1, with TRBD2 identical over 7 bases. CDR3 length: 14 residues. Germline CDR1 DFQATT, CDR2 SNEGSKA (reference sequence). The J segment lost 14 bases and the V segment lost 7 bases, leaving 20 bases of the junction unmatched. CDR3 loop: CSGRDAGEQYLEFF. The CDR3 coding sequence is TGCAGTGGTCGTGATGCGGGAGAGCAATACCTCGAGTTCTTC.

The chain uses TRBV2 and TRBJ1-5, with 7 bases lining up with TRBD1. Per germline, CDR1 SNHLY and CDR2 FYNNEI. V was clipped by 8 bases and J by 5 bases; unmatched bases: 9. This CDR3 spans 14 amino acids. CDR3 nucleotide sequence: TGTGCCAGCGCAGGGGGACTTGGATATCAGCCCCAGCATTTT. Amino acids: CASAGGLGYQPQHF.

The sample holds a few counts of this clone. The CDR3 spells CASSYSSSGSYNEQFF. The CDR3 nucleotides are TGTGCCAGCAGTTACTCGAGTAGCGGGAGCTACAATGAGCAGTTCTTC. The chain employs TRBV6-5 and TRBJ2-1; 9 nucleotides line up with TRBD2. The CDR3 totals 16 residues. V shed 0 bases and J 3 bases; nucleotides not matched to a gene: 3. Germline V CDR1 and CDR2: MNHEY, SVGAGI.

The gene calls are TRBV5-1 and TRBJ2-7; tentative D call: TRBD1 (6 bases). Germline CDR1 and CDR2: SGHRS and YFSETQ. This CDR3 is 12 amino acids long. Trimming removed 3 bases at V and 5 bases at J, with 9 bases between. The DNA of the CDR3 is TGCGCCAGCAGCTGGGGGCGGGACGAGCAGTACTTC. Its protein product is CASSWGRDEQYF.

The V call is TRBV30, the J call TRBJ1-1; D is unclear. V gave up 4 bases and J gave up 0 bases, with 9 bases separating them. CDR3 length: 13 residues. Germline V gene lookup returns CDR1 GTSNPN and CDR2 SVGIG (reference sequence). The DNA for the CDR3 is TGTGCCTGGATTTTTAGCATGAACACTGAAGCTTTCTTT. Residues: CAWIFSMNTEAFF. Filled out from reference TRBV30 and TRBJ1-1, the complete variable domain reads SQTIHQWPATLVQPVGSPLSLECTVEGTSNPNLYWYRQAAGRGLQLLFYSVGIGQISSEVPQNLSASRPQDRQFILSSKKLLLSDSGFYLCAWIFSMNTEAFFGQGTRLTVV.

V usage is TRBV6-1 and J usage is TRBJ2-5; 12 nucleotides line up with TRBD2. The ends lost 2 bases at V and 2 bases at J; junction bases unmatched: 0. The germline V gene encodes CDR1 MNHNS and CDR2 SASEGT. The CDR3 totals 15 residues. The CDR3 coding sequence is TGTGCCAGCAGTGAACTAGCGGGAGGGCAAGAGACCCAGTACTTC. Translation: CASSELAGGQETQYF.

This clone was detected only once. J is TRBJ2-7 and V is TRBV9; 9 nucleotides agree with TRBD1. The CDR3 totals 14 residues. V lost 0 bases, J lost 6 bases, and 4 bases stayed unmatched. CDR1 and CDR2 from the germline V gene are SGDLS and YYNGEE. DNA of the CDR3: TGTGCCAGCAGCGTAGGGGGACAGGGTTTCGAGCAGTACTTC. Translating it yields CASSVGGQGFEQYF.